This TCR beta chain derives from a study of control samples from healthy donors and cancer patients. This clone came up once. V lost 3 bases and J 0 bases, leaving 16 bases between the germline ends. Germline V lookup: CDR1 SGHRS, CDR2 YFSETQ. The CDR3 loop spans 16 amino acids. The table came from immunoSEQ multiplex PCR; TCRdb's copy has only in-frame clones and leaves some out. There are more than 150,000 clones in the sample; 90% to 95% occur only once, and more than 1.2% lies in the top ten. The TCR was taken from a man aged 18 to 30 in good health. The chain has TRBV5-1 and TRBJ2-7, with D tentatively TRBD1 (7 bases). The material sequenced was blood. The CDR3 sequence: CASSWGAGGNSYEQYF. For the CDR3, the DNA is TGCGCCAGCAGCTGGGGGGCAGGGGGGAACTCCTACGAGCAGTACTTC.